This entry lists 31 T cell receptor beta chains sequenced from one sample in a study of T cell responses to AZD1222 COVID-19 vaccine. Generated by immunoSEQ multiplex PCR, the TCRdb table keeps only in-frame clones and is missing some. The sample has 120,000 to 150,000 clones, about nine tenths seen once; the top ten hold about 15%. Sequences were derived from peripheral blood, sampled on day 0 of AZD1222 vaccination. The receptors derive from an adult in good health.

This clone turned up a few times. The genes are TRBV7-3 and TRBJ2-2; D is tentatively TRBD1 or TRBD2 (5 bases each). This CDR3 region has 16 residues. V was pared by 0 bases and J by 6 bases, with 14 bases between. CDR1 is SGHTA, CDR2 FQGTGA, per germline. The CDR3 coding sequence is TGTGCCAGCAGCTTAACTGGGGGTCGAATGCCCGGGGAGCTGTTTTTT. Translating gives CASSLTGGRMPGELFF.

This clone was seen a few times. The chain recombines TRBV28 with TRBJ2-7; D gene ambiguous. V was trimmed by 2 bases and J by 2 bases, leaving 13 bases between them. The CDR3 runs to 15 residues. Germline V gene data show CDR1 as MDHEN and CDR2 as SYDVKM. The chain's CDR3 is CASSLTFGTTYEQYF. The CDR3 coding sequence is TGTGCCAGCAGTTTAACCTTCGGCACAACCTACGAGCAGTACTTC.

The V call is TRBV2, the J call TRBJ2-2; D remains ambiguous. V gave up 6 bases and J gave up 0 bases, with 11 bases separating them. This CDR3 is 15 amino acids long. Germline assignment: CDR1 SNHLY and CDR2 FYNNEI. Written as DNA, the CDR3 is TGTGCCAGCAGGGTCGAAAGCGCGAACACCGGGGAGCTGTTTTTT. Protein sequence: CASRVESANTGELFF.

The chain employs TRBV2 and TRBJ2-3; weak D call: TRBD1 (7 bases). CDR3 length: 14 residues. The germline gives CDR1 SNHLY, CDR2 FYNNEI. V shed 7 bases and J shed 4 bases, with 15 bases lying between them. CDR3 bases: TGTGCCAGCATGGAGGGGGCTTTCGCAGATACGCAGTATTTT. Its translation: CASMEGAFADTQYF.

In nucleotides, the CDR3 is TGTGCCAGCAGCTTACCGGTGCACACTGAAGCTTTCTTT. Translated: CASSLPVHTEAFF. The rearrangement uses TRBV7-9 and TRBJ1-1; D remains ambiguous. V lost 2 bases, J lost 3 bases, and 7 bases lay in between. The CDR3 has 13 residues. From germline, CDR1 is SEHNR and CDR2 FQNEAQ (reference sequence).

V gene TRBV5-1 combines with J gene TRBJ1-1, with D possibly matching TRBD1 (6 bases). Per the germline V gene, CDR1 is SGHRS and CDR2 is YFSETQ. V gave up 3 bases and J gave up 7 bases, with 13 bases separating them. There are 13 residues in the CDR3. CDR3 region: CASSSGGGREAFF. The CDR3 nucleotides are TGCGCCAGCAGCTCGGGAGGGGGGCGTGAAGCTTTCTTT.

The sample holds a few counts of this clone. Other DNA sequences in the same sample also yield this CDR3. The V and J genes are TRBV7-2 and TRBJ1-2, with a possible D match to TRBD1 (5 bases). The CDR3 is 14 amino acids. V was shortened by 6 bases and J by 0 bases, with 11 bases between the two germline ends. Germline-derived CDR1 and CDR2 are SGHTA and FQGNSA. In DNA form, the CDR3 reads TGTGCCAGCAGTCCGGAGACAGCTAACTATGGCTACACCTTC. This translates into CASSPETANYGYTF. Complete variable domain (other parts from reference TRBV7-2 and TRBJ1-2): GAGVSQSPSNKVTEKGKDVELRCDPISGHTALYWYRQSLGQGLEFLIYFQGNSAPDKSGLPSDRFSAERTGGSVSTLTIQRTQQEDSAVYLCASSPETANYGYTFGSGTRLTVV.

The chain joins TRBV7-2 to TRBJ1-1; D is undetermined. Trimming left V 5 bases short and J 1 base short, with 8 bases between. The CDR3 has 13 residues. Germline V gene sequence: CDR1 SGHTA, CDR2 FQGNSA. The CDR3 loop is CASSPIRNTEAFF. CDR3 bases: TGTGCCAGCAGCCCGATCAGGAACACTGAAGCTTTCTTT.

This clone was found once. The rearrangement joins TRBV27 to TRBJ2-7, with a possible D match to TRBD1 (6 bases). This CDR3 is 15 amino acids long. Trimming left V 6 bases short and J 0 bases short, with 15 bases between. From germline, CDR1 is MNHEY and CDR2 SMNVEV (reference sequence). For the CDR3, the DNA is TGTGCCAGCAGCCCTTCATGGACAGTCTCCTACGAGCAGTACTTC. It specifies CASSPSWTVSYEQYF.

This clone was detected only a few times. The chain is built from TRBV29-1 and TRBJ1-2; a possible D gene is TRBD1 (6 bases). The CDR3 totals 10 residues. Deletions cut 6 bases from V and 5 bases from J, with 7 bases between. The germline CDR1 and CDR2 sequences are SQVTM and ANQGSEA. CDR3 coding DNA: TGCAGCGTGACAGGATATGGCTACACCTTC. This gives the protein CSVTGYGYTF.

This clone occurred a few times. The chain carries TRBV18 and TRBJ1-1, with a tentative D call TRBD1 (5 bases). The germline CDR1 and CDR2 sequences are KGHSH and LQKENI. Trimming took off 4 bases at V and 3 bases at J, with 9 bases between the two ends. The CDR3 spans 13 residues. DNA for the CDR3: TGTGCCAGCTCACGACAGAGAGACACTGAAGCTTTCTTT. The encoded protein is CASSRQRDTEAFF.

This clone occurred a few times. The chain is built from TRBV7-9 and TRBJ2-7; no definite D call. Looked up from germline, CDR1 is SEHNR and CDR2 is FQNEAQ (reference sequence). The CDR3 totals 13 residues. V was shortened by 5 bases and J by 6 bases, with 14 bases between the two germline ends. CDR3 sequence reads: CASSASRRPEQYF. The CDR3 nucleotides read TGTGCCAGCAGCGCTAGTAGGCGTCCCGAGCAGTACTTC.

The rearrangement uses TRBV5-1 and TRBJ1-4, with 12 bases lining up with TRBD1. The germline V gene encodes CDR1 SGHRS and CDR2 YFSETQ. CDR3 length: 16 amino acids. Trimming at V came to 0 bases and at J to 10 bases, leaving 7 bases not matched to a gene. The chain's CDR3 is CASSLALGTGGGKLFF. CDR3 sequence (DNA): TGCGCCAGCAGCTTGGCTCTCGGGACAGGGGGCGGAAAACTGTTTTTT.

The chain joins TRBV19 to TRBJ2-6, with D possibly matching TRBD1 (6 bases). V was shortened by 5 bases and J by 1 base, with 12 bases between the two germline ends. This CDR3 region has 16 residues. Germline V gives CDR1 LNHDA, CDR2 SQIVND (reference sequence). CDR3 sequence reads: CASSVHTGSGANVLTF. DNA of the CDR3: TGTGCCAGTAGTGTCCACACAGGGTCTGGGGCCAACGTCCTGACTTTC.

The V gene is TRBV4-1, the J gene TRBJ2-1, with D maybe TRBD2 (6 bases). V lost 4 bases and J 2 bases, leaving 12 bases between the germline ends. The germline V gene encodes CDR1 MGHRA and CDR2 YSYEKL. CDR3 length equals 15 residues. Written as DNA, the CDR3 is TGCGCCAGCAGCCCGACGACTAGTGCCTACAATGAGCAGTTCTTC. Residues: CASSPTTSAYNEQFF.

This sequence joins TRBV29-1 and TRBJ1-2, with TRBD1 matching 9 bases. The ends lost 6 bases at V and 4 bases at J; junction bases unmatched: 12. The CDR3 runs to 15 residues. Germline CDR1 SQVTM, CDR2 ANQGSEA. The CDR3 loop is CSVRTSGTGFYGYTF. CDR3 bases: TGCAGCGTACGTACCTCCGGGACAGGGTTCTATGGCTACACCTTC. The whole variable domain, remainder taken from reference TRBV29-1 and TRBJ1-2, is SAVISQKPSRDICQRGTSLTIQCQVDSQVTMMFWYRQQPGQSLTLIATANQGSEATYESGFVIDKFPISRPNLTFSTLTVSNMSPEDSSIYLCSVRTSGTGFYGYTFGSGTRLTVV.

CDR3 region: CSASLRQGNNQPQHF. The CDR3 DNA reads TGCAGTGCTAGTCTCCGACAGGGTAATAATCAGCCCCAGCATTTT. The chain combines TRBV20-1 with TRBJ1-5; 7 bases match TRBD1. V lost 3 bases to trimming and J lost 4 bases; unmatched junction nucleotides: 9. CDR1 and CDR2 (germline): DFQATT, SNEGSKA (reference sequence). The CDR3 contains 15 residues.

To note about this clone: The same CDR3 arises from other DNA sequences in this sample as well. This chain links TRBV28 with TRBJ2-5; D gene unclear. The V gene lost 2 bases and the J gene lost 5 bases, with 0 bases spanning the gap. The CDR3 extends over 10 amino acids. Per germline, CDR1 MDHEN and CDR2 SYDVKM. The CDR3 bases are TGTGCCAGCAGTTTAGAGACCCAGTACTTC. Translated: CASSLETQYF.

The chain uses TRBV5-4 and TRBJ2-3; D is unresolved. The CDR3 has 12 residues. V shed 4 bases and J shed 2 bases, with 5 bases lying between them. Germline V gene sequence: CDR1 SGHNT, CDR2 YYREEE (reference sequence). CDR3 DNA sequence: TGTGCCAGCAGCCTTTTCACAGATACGCAGTATTTT. It is translated as CASSLFTDTQYF.

V and J are TRBV9 and TRBJ2-2; 9 nucleotides line up with TRBD1. Trimming at V came to 3 bases and at J to 6 bases, leaving 12 bases not matched to a gene. Germline-derived CDR1 and CDR2 are SGDLS and YYNGEE. CDR3 length: 17 residues. The CDR3 nucleotides are TGTGCCAGCAGCGACCGACACAGGGGGCCTGGGGCCGGGGAGCTGTTTTTT. It translates to CASSDRHRGPGAGELFF. Looking up the rest from reference TRBV9 and TRBJ2-2 gives the full variable domain: DSGVTQTPKHLITATGQRVTLRCSPRSGDLSVYWYQQSLDQGLQFLIQYYNGEERAKGNILERFSAQQFPDLHSELNLSSLELGDSALYFCASSDRHRGPGAGELFFGEGSRLTVL.

This chain uses TRBV4-2 with TRBJ1-3, with 9 bases lining up with TRBD1. J lost 0 bases, V lost 3 bases, and 9 bases had no gene match. This CDR3 has 18 amino acids. The germline V gene has CDR1 LGHNA and CDR2 YNFKEQ. The CDR3 DNA is TGTGCCAGCAGCCAGCATTGGCAGACAGGGGGCTCTGGAAACACCATATATTTT. Its protein product is CASSQHWQTGGSGNTIYF.

The chain carries TRBV28 and TRBJ1-2; tentative D call: TRBD1 (5 bases). Germline CDR1 MDHEN, CDR2 SYDVKM. The ends were cut back, 6 bases at V and 4 bases at J, with 18 bases in the middle. The CDR3 contains 15 residues. The CDR3 loop reads CASSPAGGGVYGYTF. The CDR3 DNA reads TGTGCCAGCAGCCCGGCGGGCGGGGGAGTCTATGGCTACACCTTC.

The rearrangement links TRBV7-9 to TRBJ2-2, with D hard to call. V was shortened by 5 bases and J by 2 bases, with 12 bases between the two germline ends. The CDR3 is 15 amino acids. CDR1 SEHNR and CDR2 FQNEAQ come from the germline V gene (reference sequence). The CDR3 is CASSQDGFNTGELFF. DNA of the CDR3: TGTGCCAGCAGCCAGGATGGATTTAACACCGGGGAGCTGTTTTTT.

This clone has a handful of counts. This chain connects TRBV7-9 to TRBJ1-3, with no clear D. The CDR3 totals 15 residues. Germline CDR1 and CDR2: SEHNR and FQNEAQ (reference sequence). V shed 3 bases and J shed 0 bases, with 9 bases lying between them. CDR3 sequence reads: CASSFQENSGNTIYF. CDR3 nucleotides: TGTGCCAGCAGCTTTCAGGAGAACTCTGGAAACACCATATATTTT.

This clone was recorded once. This chain links TRBV19 with TRBJ2-6, with no clear D. The CDR3 extends over 12 amino acids. Trimming removed 9 bases from V and 4 bases from J, with 7 bases in between. The germline V gene has CDR1 LNHDA and CDR2 SQIVND (reference sequence). The DNA for the CDR3 is TGTGCCAGCGACTCAGGGGCCAACGTCCTGACTTTC. It encodes CASDSGANVLTF.

V is TRBV19 and J is TRBJ2-7, with D tentatively TRBD2 (7 bases). V shed 3 bases and J shed 0 bases, with 15 bases lying between them. Germline CDR1 and CDR2: LNHDA and SQIVND (reference sequence). The CDR3 has 16 residues. CDR3 amino acids: CASSMVRGGSSYEQYF. The CDR3 region has the DNA TGTGCCAGTAGTATGGTTAGGGGGGGAAGCTCCTACGAGCAGTACTTC.

The J gene is TRBJ1-1, the V gene TRBV12-5, with 7 bases fitting TRBD1. CDR1 and CDR2 from the germline V gene are LGHNT and FRNRAP. The J segment lost 6 bases and the V segment lost 4 bases, leaving 14 bases of the junction unmatched. CDR3 size: 16 residues. In nucleotides, the CDR3 is TGTGCTAGTGGTTGGTCGCCCCAGGGGGTGATCTCTGAAGCTTTCTTT. This sequence encodes CASGWSPQGVISEAFF. The full variable domain, rest sourced from reference TRBV12-5 and TRBJ1-1, is DARVTQTPRHKVTEMGQEVTMRCQPILGHNTVFWYRQTMMQGLELLAYFRNRAPLDDSGMPKDRFSAEMPDATLATLKIQPSEPRDSAVYFCASGWSPQGVISEAFFGQGTRLTVV.

This sequence joins TRBV2 and TRBJ1-5; D is undetermined. Trimming left V 5 bases short and J 6 bases short, with 8 bases between. This CDR3 has 12 amino acids. From germline, CDR1 is SNHLY and CDR2 FYNNEI. CDR3 DNA sequence: TGTGCCAGCAGTTTAGACACTCAGCCCCAGCATTTT. Its protein is CASSLDTQPQHF.

This chain uses TRBV4-2 with TRBJ2-1, with unresolved D. From germline, CDR1 is LGHNA and CDR2 YNFKEQ. Trimming shortened V by 4 bases and J by 2 bases, and 21 bases separated the two germline ends. CDR3 length: 18 amino acids. In nucleotides, the CDR3 is TGTGCCAGCAGCCCGCAAGAGGCATTCCTACCCGCCTACAATGAGCAGTTCTTC. This encodes CASSPQEAFLPAYNEQFF.

V gene TRBV13 combines with J gene TRBJ2-3; the D gene is possibly TRBD2 (6 bases). The CDR3 runs 16 residues. Germline CDR1 is PRHDT and CDR2 is FYEKMQ (reference sequence). Trimming took off 4 bases at V and 0 bases at J, with 14 bases between the two ends. CDR3 in DNA: TGTGCCAGCAGCTACCAAGGACTATCTAGCACAGATACGCAGTATTTT. Its protein product is CASSYQGLSSTDTQYF.

This clone was observed a handful of times. The rearrangement joins TRBV7-9 to TRBJ2-2; 13 bases fit TRBD2. CDR1 and CDR2 from the germline V gene are SEHNR and FQNEAQ (reference sequence). The CDR3 has 17 amino acids. Trimming cost V 5 bases and J 2 bases; bases outside gene matches: 5. CDR3: CASSPGLAGVNTGELFF. In nucleotides, the CDR3 is TGTGCCAGCAGCCCCGGACTAGCGGGGGTTAACACCGGGGAGCTGTTTTTT.